This T cell receptor beta chain was sequenced during a study of beta chain features in type 1 diabetes. This clone appeared a few times. No antigen is known for it. Germline V CDR1 and CDR2: SGHVS, FQNEAQ. The CDR3 consists of 15 residues. Trimming at V came to 5 bases and at J to 5 bases, leaving 5 bases not matched to a gene. Every bit of the isolated RNA underwent reverse transcription, so sequencing read expressed TCRB transcripts. The table came from immunoSEQ multiplex PCR; TCRdb's copy has only in-frame clones and leaves some out. Altogether some 270,000 clones are present, about a tenth being singletons, with the ten largest covering over 0.015%. Study results and caveats: All four CD4+ subsets from Type 1 diabetes patients carried moderately but significantly shorter TCRB CDR3s. Resolution of whether HLA type affects TCRB rearrangement was not achieved here.

The clonotype comes from a man aged 30-40 years with type 1 diabetes. This sequence joins TRBV7-8 and TRBJ2-1; 11 bases align to TRBD2. The source material was naive CD4+ T cells from blood. CDR3 in DNA: TGTGCCAGCAGCACGAGACTAGCGGGGAACAATGAGCAGTTCTTC. It encodes CASSTRLAGNNEQFF.